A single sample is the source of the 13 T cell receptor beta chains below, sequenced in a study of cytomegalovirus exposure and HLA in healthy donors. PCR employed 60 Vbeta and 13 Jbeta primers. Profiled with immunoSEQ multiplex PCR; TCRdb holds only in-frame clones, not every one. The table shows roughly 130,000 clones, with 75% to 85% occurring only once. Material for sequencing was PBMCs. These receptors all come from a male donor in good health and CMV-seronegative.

Here the CDR3 reads CASTFRTGELFF. Here the CDR3 DNA reads TGTGCCAGCACCTTCCGCACCGGGGAGCTGTTTTTT. The chain couples TRBV2 to TRBJ2-2; D gene unclear. CDR1 and CDR2 from the germline V gene are SNHLY and FYNNEI. There are 12 residues in the CDR3. V lost 7 bases, J lost 4 bases, and 7 bases lay in between.

CDR3 DNA: TGTGCCAGCAGTTACTCGATTCCCGGCTACGAGCAGTACTTC. Translating gives CASSYSIPGYEQYF. V is TRBV6-5 and J is TRBJ2-7; no definite D call. Trimming took off 0 bases at V and 3 bases at J, with 9 bases between the two ends. The CDR3 length is 14 residues. Germline CDR1 and CDR2: MNHEY and SVGAGI.

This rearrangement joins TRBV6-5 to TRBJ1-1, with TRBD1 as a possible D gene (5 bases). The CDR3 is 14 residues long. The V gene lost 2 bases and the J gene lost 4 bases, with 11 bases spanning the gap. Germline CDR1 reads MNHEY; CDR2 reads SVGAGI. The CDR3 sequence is CASSYRPGGTEAFF. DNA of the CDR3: TGTGCCAGCAGTTACCGGCCCGGGGGCACTGAAGCTTTCTTT.

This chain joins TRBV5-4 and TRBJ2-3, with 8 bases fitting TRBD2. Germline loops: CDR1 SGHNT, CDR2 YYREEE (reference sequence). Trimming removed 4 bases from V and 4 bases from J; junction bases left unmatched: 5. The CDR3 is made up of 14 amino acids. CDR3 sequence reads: CASSATGRADTQYF. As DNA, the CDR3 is TGTGCCAGCAGCGCCACCGGGAGGGCAGATACGCAGTATTTT. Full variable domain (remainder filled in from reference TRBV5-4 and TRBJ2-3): ETGVTQSPTHLIKTRGQQVTLRCSSQSGHNTVSWYQQALGQGPQFIFQYYREEENGRGNFPPRFSGLQFPNYSSELNVNALELDDSALYLCASSATGRADTQYFGPGTRLTVL.

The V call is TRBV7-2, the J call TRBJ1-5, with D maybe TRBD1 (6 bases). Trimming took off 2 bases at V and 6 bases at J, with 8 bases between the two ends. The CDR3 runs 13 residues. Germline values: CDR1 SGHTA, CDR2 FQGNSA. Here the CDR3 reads CASSLQGTQPQHF. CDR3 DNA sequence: TGTGCCAGCAGCTTACAGGGGACTCAGCCCCAGCATTTT. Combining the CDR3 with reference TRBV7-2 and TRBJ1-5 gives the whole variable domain GAGVSQSPSNKVTEKGKDVELRCDPISGHTALYWYRQSLGQGLEFLIYFQGNSAPDKSGLPSDRFSAERTGGSVSTLTIQRTQQEDSAVYLCASSLQGTQPQHFGDGTRLSIL.

The CDR3 sequence is CAWSPNQGAPLHF. As DNA, the CDR3 is TGTGCCTGGAGTCCCAACCAGGGGGCCCCCCTCCACTTT. V is TRBV30 and J is TRBJ1-6, with 8 bases aligning to TRBD1. The ends lost 2 bases at V and 13 bases at J; junction bases unmatched: 7. CDR1 GTSNPN and CDR2 SVGIG come from the germline V gene (reference sequence). The CDR3 length is 13 residues.

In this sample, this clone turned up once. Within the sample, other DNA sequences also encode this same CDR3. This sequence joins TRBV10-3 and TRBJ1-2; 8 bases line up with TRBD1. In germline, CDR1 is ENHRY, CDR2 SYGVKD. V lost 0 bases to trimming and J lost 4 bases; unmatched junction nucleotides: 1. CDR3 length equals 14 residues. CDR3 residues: CAISESGQGYGYTF. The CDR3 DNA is TGTGCCATCAGTGAGTCAGGACAGGGCTATGGCTACACCTTC.

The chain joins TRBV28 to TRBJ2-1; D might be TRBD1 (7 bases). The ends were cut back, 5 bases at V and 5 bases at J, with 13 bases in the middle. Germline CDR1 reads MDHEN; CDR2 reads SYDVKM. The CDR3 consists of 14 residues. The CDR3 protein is CASSPPRGDNEQFF. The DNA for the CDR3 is TGTGCCAGCAGTCCCCCCAGGGGGGACAATGAGCAGTTCTTC.

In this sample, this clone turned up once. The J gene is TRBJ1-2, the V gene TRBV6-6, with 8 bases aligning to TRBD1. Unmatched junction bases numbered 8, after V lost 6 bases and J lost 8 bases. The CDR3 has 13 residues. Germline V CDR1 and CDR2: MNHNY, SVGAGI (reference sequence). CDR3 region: CASRTQGARGYTF. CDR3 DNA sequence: TGTGCCAGCAGGACTCAGGGGGCGCGGGGCTACACCTTC.

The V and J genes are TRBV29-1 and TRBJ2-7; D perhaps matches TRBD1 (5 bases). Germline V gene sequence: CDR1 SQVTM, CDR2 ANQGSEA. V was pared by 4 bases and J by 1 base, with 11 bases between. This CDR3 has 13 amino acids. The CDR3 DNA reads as TGCAGCGTTGTCAGGGAACATTCCTACGAGCAGTACTTC. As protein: CSVVREHSYEQYF.

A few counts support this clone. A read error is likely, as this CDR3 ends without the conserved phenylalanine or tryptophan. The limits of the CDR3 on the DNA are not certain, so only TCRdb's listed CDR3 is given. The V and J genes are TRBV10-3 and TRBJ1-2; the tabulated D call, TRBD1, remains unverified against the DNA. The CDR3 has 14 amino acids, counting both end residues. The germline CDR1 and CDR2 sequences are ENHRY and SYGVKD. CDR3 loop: CAISDYTGHIWLHL.

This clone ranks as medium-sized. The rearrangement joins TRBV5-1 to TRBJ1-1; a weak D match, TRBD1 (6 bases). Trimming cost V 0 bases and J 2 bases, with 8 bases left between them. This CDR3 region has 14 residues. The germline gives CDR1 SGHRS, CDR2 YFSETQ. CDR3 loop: CASSLAGANTEAFF. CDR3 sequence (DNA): TGCGCCAGCAGCTTGGCAGGGGCCAACACTGAAGCTTTCTTT.

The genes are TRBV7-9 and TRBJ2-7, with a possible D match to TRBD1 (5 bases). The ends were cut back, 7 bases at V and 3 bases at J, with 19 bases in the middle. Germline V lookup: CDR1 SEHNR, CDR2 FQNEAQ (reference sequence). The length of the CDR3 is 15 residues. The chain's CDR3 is CASKRGSGRLYEQYF. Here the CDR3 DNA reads TGTGCCAGCAAGCGAGGTTCAGGGCGACTCTACGAGCAGTACTTC.